Below are 19 T cell receptor beta chains sequenced from a single sample in a study of blood T cell repertoires in COVID-19. The table came from immunoSEQ multiplex PCR; TCRdb's copy has only in-frame clones and leaves some out. The sample yields about 330,000 clones, 88% seen once. The specimen was PBMCs or T cells enriched from blood (not recorded which). Source of these receptors: a young man who had recovered from COVID-19.

The chain employs TRBV19 and TRBJ2-1; 9 bases fit TRBD1. The CDR3 runs to 23 residues. The trim removed 1 base at V and 4 bases at J, leaving 26 bases unmatched. Germline V CDR1 and CDR2: LNHDA, SQIVND (reference sequence). CDR3 in DNA: TGTGCCAGTAGTATAGGACAGGGGGGGTTGGGGTCTTCTCGGGTCGGAATTTACAATGAGCAGTTCTTC. Translation gives CASSIGQGGLGSSRVGIYNEQFF.

This clone was observed once. The V and J genes are TRBV27 and TRBJ2-7; TRBD1 agrees at 9 bases. This CDR3 has 13 amino acids. Germline CDR1 and CDR2: MNHEY and SMNVEV (reference sequence). Unmatched junction bases numbered 1, after V lost 5 bases and J lost 2 bases. DNA for the CDR3: TGTGCCAGCAGTACAGGGGGCCCCTACGAGCAGTACTTC. Its protein is CASSTGGPYEQYF.

V and J are TRBV5-5 and TRBJ2-1, with 9 bases aligning to TRBD2. Trimming at V came to 0 bases and at J to 0 bases, leaving 7 bases not matched to a gene. Per germline, CDR1 SGHKS and CDR2 YYEKEE (reference sequence). This CDR3 region has 18 residues. The CDR3 DNA is TGTGCCAGCAGCTTGGGGCTAGCGGGGTCCTCCTCCTACAATGAGCAGTTCTTC. Translated, it gives CASSLGLAGSSSYNEQFF.

At least ten counts were recorded for this clone. The genes are TRBV7-8 and TRBJ2-7, with D possibly TRBD2 on 5 matching bases. The CDR3 is made up of 14 amino acids. Trimming shortened V by 7 bases and J by 2 bases, and 15 bases separated the two germline ends. Germline V CDR1 and CDR2: SGHVS, FQNEAQ. Here the CDR3 DNA reads TGTGCCAGCACCCTAGAGGACGGGACCTACGAGCAGTACTTC. This translates into CASTLEDGTYEQYF.

This chain joins TRBV18 and TRBJ2-5; 7 nucleotides align to TRBD1. With V trimmed by 6 bases and J by 5 bases, 9 bases remained unmatched. This CDR3 is built from 14 residues. The germline V gene has CDR1 KGHSH and CDR2 LQKENI. The CDR3 protein is CASSPTGDVETQYF. CDR3 bases: TGTGCCAGCTCCCCAACAGGGGACGTGGAGACCCAGTACTTC.

The genes are TRBV19 and TRBJ1-6; D gene uncertain. CDR1 and CDR2 (germline): LNHDA, SQIVND (reference sequence). The CDR3 sequence is 15 residues long. V was cut by 6 bases and J by 8 bases, with 17 bases left in between. CDR3 coding DNA: TGTGCCAGTAGGACTTCAGCGTCGGCGCATTCACCCCTCCACTTT. This codes for CASRTSASAHSPLHF.

This clone was observed once. The chain links TRBV5-1 to TRBJ1-6; maybe TRBD1 (5 bases). V lost 1 base to trimming and J lost 10 bases, with 15 bases between them. Germline V gene lookup returns CDR1 SGHRS and CDR2 YFSETQ. The CDR3 contains 15 residues. As DNA, the CDR3 is TGCGCCAGCAGCTTGAGTATTCACAGGCAGTCACCCCTCCACTTT. This translates into CASSLSIHRQSPLHF.

This clone was observed once. The gene calls are TRBV15 and TRBJ2-1; TRBD2 matches at 9 bases. Trimming removed 8 bases from V and 1 base from J; junction bases left unmatched: 15. There are 18 residues in the CDR3. Germline assignment: CDR1 LNHNV and CDR2 YYDKDF (reference sequence). The CDR3 DNA reads TGTGCCACCGACGGCGGGGGGGAGATCAAGGGGTCCTACAATGAGCAGTTCTTC. It is translated as CATDGGGEIKGSYNEQFF. The entire variable domain, with the rest obtained from reference TRBV15 and TRBJ2-1, is as follows: DAMVIQNPRYQVTQFGKPVTLSCSQTLNHNVMYWYQQKSSQAPKLLFHYYDKDFNNEADTPDNFQSRRPNTSFCFLDIRSPGLGDTAMYLCATDGGGEIKGSYNEQFFGPGTRLTVL.

The rearrangement uses TRBV5-4 and TRBJ2-1; 8 positions match TRBD2. From germline, CDR1 is SGHNT and CDR2 YYREEE (reference sequence). Trimming took 4 bases from V and 2 from J; bases not matched to a gene: 5. The length of the CDR3 is 15 residues. The CDR3 reads CASSRGGVPYNEQFF. CDR3 in DNA: TGTGCCAGCAGCCGGGGGGGAGTCCCCTACAATGAGCAGTTCTTC. Supplemented by reference TRBV5-4 and TRBJ2-1, the full variable domain reads ETGVTQSPTHLIKTRGQQVTLRCSSQSGHNTVSWYQQALGQGPQFIFQYYREEENGRGNFPPRFSGLQFPNYSSELNVNALELDDSALYLCASSRGGVPYNEQFFGPGTRLTVL.

The chain is built from TRBV30 and TRBJ1-3; D uncertain. Trimming took off 3 bases at V and 0 bases at J, with 9 bases between the two ends. The CDR3 consists of 14 residues. Germline loops: CDR1 GTSNPN, CDR2 SVGIG (reference sequence). The CDR3 DNA is TGTGCCTGGAGCCCCCGGAGCTCTGGAAACACCATATATTTT. It is translated as CAWSPRSSGNTIYF. The complete variable domain, with remaining parts taken from reference TRBV30 and TRBJ1-3, reads SQTIHQWPATLVQPVGSPLSLECTVEGTSNPNLYWYRQAAGRGLQLLFYSVGIGQISSEVPQNLSASRPQDRQFILSSKKLLLSDSGFYLCAWSPRSSGNTIYFGEGSWLTVV.

This chain connects TRBV27 to TRBJ2-7; 13 nucleotides align to TRBD2. There are 16 residues in the CDR3. With V trimmed by 5 bases and J by 1 base, 5 bases remained unmatched. The germline V gene encodes CDR1 MNHEY and CDR2 SMNVEV (reference sequence). CDR3 amino acids: CASSTSGGAVSYEQYF. The CDR3 coding sequence is TGTGCCAGCAGTACTAGCGGGGGGGCTGTATCCTACGAGCAGTACTTC.

This clone was observed a single time. The rearrangement joins TRBV6-1 to TRBJ2-7, with 8 bases identical to TRBD2. The CDR3 totals 15 residues. CDR1 and CDR2 from the germline V gene are MNHNS and SASEGT. The V and J ends lost 1 base and 4 bases, in that order; junction bases with no gene match: 6. CDR3 protein: CASSEGVAGTYEQYF. The CDR3 nucleotides read TGTGCCAGCAGTGAAGGGGTAGCGGGGACGTACGAGCAGTACTTC.

About this clone itself: Additional DNA sequences in this sample encode the identical CDR3. The chain recombines TRBV11-3 with TRBJ2-1, with 9 bases that match TRBD1. The CDR3 runs to 13 residues. Germline V lookup: CDR1 SGHNT, CDR2 YENEEA. Trimming removed 5 bases from V and 7 bases from J; junction bases left unmatched: 3. For the CDR3, the DNA is TGTGCCAGCAGCCTGACAGGGGGTAATGAGCAGTTCTTC. Its protein is CASSLTGGNEQFF. The entire variable domain, with the rest obtained from reference TRBV11-3 and TRBJ2-1, is as follows: EAGVVQSPRYKIIEKKQPVAFWCNPISGHNTLYWYLQNLGQGPELLIRYENEEAVDDSQLPKDRFSAERLKGVDSTLKIQPAELGDSAVYLCASSLTGGNEQFFGPGTRLTVL.

The rearrangement joins TRBV14 to TRBJ2-5, with TRBD1 matching 7 bases. V trimming: 4 bases; J trimming: 1 base; junction bases outside the gene matches: 3. The germline V gene encodes CDR1 SGHDN and CDR2 FVKESK. There are 14 residues in the CDR3. The CDR3 spells CASSLRDSQETQYF. The CDR3 DNA reads as TGTGCCAGCAGCCTCCGGGACAGCCAAGAGACCCAGTACTTC. The full variable domain, its missing parts supplied by reference TRBV14 and TRBJ2-5, is EAGVTQFPSHSVIEKGQTVTLRCDPISGHDNLYWYRRVMGKEIKFLLHFVKESKQDESGMPNNRFLAERTGGTYSTLKVQPAELEDSGVYFCASSLRDSQETQYFGPGTRLLVL.

The CDR3 DNA reads as TGTGCCAGCAGTTTAAGTAGTGGGACAGGAGGCTACGGAAACACCATATATTTT. This translates into CASSLSSGTGGYGNTIYF. This chain uses TRBV28 with TRBJ1-3; 8 bases are a match to TRBD1. This CDR3 has 18 amino acids. Germline CDR1 and CDR2: MDHEN and SYDVKM. J lost 4 bases, V lost 2 bases, and 13 bases had no gene match.

The chain is built from TRBV20-1 and TRBJ2-5; D not certain. CDR1 is DFQATT, CDR2 SNEGSKA, per germline (reference sequence). The V gene lost 3 bases and the J gene lost 5 bases, with 13 bases spanning the gap. The length of the CDR3 is 13 residues. This CDR3 reads CSASWSGVETQYF. CDR3 bases: TGCAGTGCTAGTTGGTCGGGTGTTGAGACCCAGTACTTC.

CDR3 protein: CATAEFQGTEAFF. CDR3 bases: TGCGCCACCGCAGAATTTCAGGGAACTGAAGCTTTCTTT. The J gene is TRBJ1-1, the V gene TRBV5-1; D perhaps matches TRBD1 (5 bases). Per germline, CDR1 SGHRS and CDR2 YFSETQ. The V end was cut by 9 bases, the J end by 5 bases, with 17 bases between. CDR3 length: 13 residues.

This sequence joins TRBV9 and TRBJ1-1; 7 positions agree with TRBD1. The V gene end was trimmed by 4 bases and the J gene end by 0 bases; junction bases not matched to a gene: 6. CDR1 SGDLS and CDR2 YYNGEE come from the germline V gene. CDR3 length: 15 residues. The CDR3 DNA reads TGTGCCAGCAGCTTACCGACAGGGATGAACACTGAAGCTTTCTTT. Its translation: CASSLPTGMNTEAFF.

The chain combines TRBV28 with TRBJ1-6, with D possibly TRBD1 on 6 matching bases. Germline V lookup: CDR1 MDHEN, CDR2 SYDVKM. The CDR3 totals 13 residues. Trimming took 8 bases from V and 6 from J, leaving 11 bases between them. The CDR3 sequence is CASLTGGNSPLHF. The CDR3 DNA follows: TGTGCCAGCCTGACAGGCGGTAATTCACCCCTCCACTTT.